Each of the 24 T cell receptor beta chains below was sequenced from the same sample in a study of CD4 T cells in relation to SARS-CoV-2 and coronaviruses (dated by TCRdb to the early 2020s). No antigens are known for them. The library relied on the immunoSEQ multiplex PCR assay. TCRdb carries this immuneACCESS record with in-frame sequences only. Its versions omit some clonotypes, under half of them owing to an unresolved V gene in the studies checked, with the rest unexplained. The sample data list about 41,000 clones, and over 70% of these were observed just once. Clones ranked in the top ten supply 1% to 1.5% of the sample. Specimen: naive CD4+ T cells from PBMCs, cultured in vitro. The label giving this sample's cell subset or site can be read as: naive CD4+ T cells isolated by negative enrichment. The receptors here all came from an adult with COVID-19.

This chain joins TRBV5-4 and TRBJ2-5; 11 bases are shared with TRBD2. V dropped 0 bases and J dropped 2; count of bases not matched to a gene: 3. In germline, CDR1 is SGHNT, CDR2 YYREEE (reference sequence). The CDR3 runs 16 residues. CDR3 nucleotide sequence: TGTGCCAGCAGCTTGGGGGCTAGCGGGAGGCAAGAGACCCAGTACTTC. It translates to CASSLGASGRQETQYF.

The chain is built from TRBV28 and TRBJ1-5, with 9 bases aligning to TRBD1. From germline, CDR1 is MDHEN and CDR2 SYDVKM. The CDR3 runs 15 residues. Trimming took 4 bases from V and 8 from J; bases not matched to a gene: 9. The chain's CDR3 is CASSSGTGYFEPQHF. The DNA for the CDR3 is TGTGCCAGCAGTTCCGGGACAGGGTATTTTGAGCCCCAGCATTTT.

In DNA, the CDR3 is TGTGCCAGCAGTCGAGACAGGGAGCAGTACTTC. The encoded protein is CASSRDREQYF. V gene TRBV6-2 or TRBV6-3 combines with J gene TRBJ2-7; weak D call: TRBD1 (6 bases). The germline V gene encodes CDR1 MNHEY and CDR2 SVGEGT. The CDR3 loop spans 11 amino acids. Trimming left V 5 bases short and J 7 bases short, with 9 bases between.

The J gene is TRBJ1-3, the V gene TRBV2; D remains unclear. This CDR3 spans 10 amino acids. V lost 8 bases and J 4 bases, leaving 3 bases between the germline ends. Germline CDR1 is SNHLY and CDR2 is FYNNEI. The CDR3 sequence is CASFGNTIYF. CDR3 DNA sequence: TGTGCCAGCTTCGGAAACACCATATATTTT. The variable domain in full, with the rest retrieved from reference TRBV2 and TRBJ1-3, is EPEVTQTPSHQVTQMGQEVILRCVPISNHLYFYWYRQILGQKVEFLVSFYNNEISEKSEIFDDQFSVERPDGSNFTLKIRSTKLEDSAMYFCASFGNTIYFGEGSWLTVV.

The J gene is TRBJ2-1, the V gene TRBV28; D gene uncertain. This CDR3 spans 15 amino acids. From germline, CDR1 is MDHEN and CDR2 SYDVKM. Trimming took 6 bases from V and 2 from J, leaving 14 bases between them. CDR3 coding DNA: TGTGCCAGCAGCCGGGCCTCAGGAACCTACAATGAGCAGTTCTTC. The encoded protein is CASSRASGTYNEQFF. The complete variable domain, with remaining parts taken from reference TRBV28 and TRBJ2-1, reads DVKVTQSSRYLVKRTGEKVFLECVQDMDHENMFWYRQDPGLGLRLIYFSYDVKMKEKGDIPEGYSVSREKKERFSLILESASTNQTSMYLCASSRASGTYNEQFFGPGTRLTVL.

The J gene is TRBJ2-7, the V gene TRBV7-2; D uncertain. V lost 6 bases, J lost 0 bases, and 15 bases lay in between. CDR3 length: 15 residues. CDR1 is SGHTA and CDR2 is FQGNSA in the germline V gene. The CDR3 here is CASSASRAASYEQYF. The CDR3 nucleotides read TGTGCCAGCAGTGCCAGTCGGGCAGCCTCCTACGAGCAGTACTTC.

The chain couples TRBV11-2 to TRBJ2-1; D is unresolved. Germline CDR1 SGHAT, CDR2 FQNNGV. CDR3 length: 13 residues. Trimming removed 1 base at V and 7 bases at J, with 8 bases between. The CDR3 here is CASSLGLANEQFF. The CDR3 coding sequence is TGTGCCAGCAGCTTAGGACTGGCTAATGAGCAGTTCTTC.

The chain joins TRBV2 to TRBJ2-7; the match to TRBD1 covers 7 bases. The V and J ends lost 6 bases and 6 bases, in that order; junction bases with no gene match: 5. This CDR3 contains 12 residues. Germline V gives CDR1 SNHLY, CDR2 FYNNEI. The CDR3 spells CASRLQGSEQYF. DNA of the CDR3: TGTGCCAGCAGATTACAGGGGAGCGAGCAGTACTTC. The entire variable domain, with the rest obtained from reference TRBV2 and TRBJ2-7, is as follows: EPEVTQTPSHQVTQMGQEVILRCVPISNHLYFYWYRQILGQKVEFLVSFYNNEISEKSEIFDDQFSVERPDGSNFTLKIRSTKLEDSAMYFCASRLQGSEQYFGPGTRLTVT.

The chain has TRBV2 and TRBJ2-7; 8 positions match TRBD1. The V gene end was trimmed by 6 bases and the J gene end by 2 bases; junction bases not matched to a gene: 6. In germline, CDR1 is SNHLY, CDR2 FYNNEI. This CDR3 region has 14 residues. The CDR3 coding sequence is TGTGCCAGCAGACCCGGGACAGGCACCTACGAGCAGTACTTC. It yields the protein CASRPGTGTYEQYF.

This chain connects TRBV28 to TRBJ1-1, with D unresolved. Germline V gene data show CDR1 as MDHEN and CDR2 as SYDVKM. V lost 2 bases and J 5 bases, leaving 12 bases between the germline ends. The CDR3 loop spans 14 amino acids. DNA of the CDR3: TGTGCCAGCAGTTTAGCGGGATCTGGGACTGAAGCTTTCTTT. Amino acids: CASSLAGSGTEAFF.

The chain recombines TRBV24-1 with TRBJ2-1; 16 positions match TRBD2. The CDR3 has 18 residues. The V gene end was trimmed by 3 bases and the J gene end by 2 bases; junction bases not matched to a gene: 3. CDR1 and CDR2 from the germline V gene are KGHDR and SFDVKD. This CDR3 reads CATSDAGTSGRAYNEQFF. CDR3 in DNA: TGTGCCACCAGTGATGCCGGGACTAGCGGGAGGGCCTACAATGAGCAGTTCTTC.

The CDR3 protein is CASSGQGGGQETQYF. CDR3 coding DNA: TGTGCCAGCAGCGGGCAGGGGGGGGGACAAGAGACCCAGTACTTC. J is TRBJ2-5 and V is TRBV2, with D possibly being TRBD1 or TRBD2 (7 bases each). Trimming shortened V by 6 bases and J by 2 bases, and 16 bases separated the two germline ends. CDR1 is SNHLY, CDR2 FYNNEI, per germline. The CDR3 runs 15 residues.

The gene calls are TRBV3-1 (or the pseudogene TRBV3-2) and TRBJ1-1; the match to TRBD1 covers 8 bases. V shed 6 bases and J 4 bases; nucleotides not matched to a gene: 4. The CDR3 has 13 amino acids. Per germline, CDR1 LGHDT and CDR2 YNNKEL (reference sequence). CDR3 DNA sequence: TGTGCCAGCAGACAGGGGGTGGCCACTGAAGCTTTCTTT. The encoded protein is CASRQGVATEAFF.

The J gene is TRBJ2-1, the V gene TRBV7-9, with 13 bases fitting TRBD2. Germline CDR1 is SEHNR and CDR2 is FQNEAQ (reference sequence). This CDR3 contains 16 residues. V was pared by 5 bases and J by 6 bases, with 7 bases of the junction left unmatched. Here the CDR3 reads CASSLRTSGSLNEQFF. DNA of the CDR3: TGTGCCAGCAGCCTGCGGACTAGCGGGAGTCTCAATGAGCAGTTCTTC.

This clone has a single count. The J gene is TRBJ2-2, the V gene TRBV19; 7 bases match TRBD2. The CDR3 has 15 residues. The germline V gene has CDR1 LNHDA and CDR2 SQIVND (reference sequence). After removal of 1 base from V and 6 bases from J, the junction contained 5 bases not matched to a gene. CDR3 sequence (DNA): TGTGCCAGTAGTATAGGACTAGCCTTGCCCGGGGAGCTGTTTTTT. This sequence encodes CASSIGLALPGELFF.

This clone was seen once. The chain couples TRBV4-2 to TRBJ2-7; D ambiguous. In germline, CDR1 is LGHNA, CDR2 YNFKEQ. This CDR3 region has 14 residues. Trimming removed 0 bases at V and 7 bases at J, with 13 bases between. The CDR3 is CASSQDLGGLEQYF. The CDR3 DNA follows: TGTGCCAGCAGCCAAGATTTGGGCGGTTTGGAGCAGTACTTC.

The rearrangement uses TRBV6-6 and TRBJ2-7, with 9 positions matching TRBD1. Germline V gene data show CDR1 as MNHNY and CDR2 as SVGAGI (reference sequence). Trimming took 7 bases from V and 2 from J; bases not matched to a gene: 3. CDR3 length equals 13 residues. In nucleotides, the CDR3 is TGTGCCAGCAAAGACAGGGGGGCCTACGAGCAGTACTTC. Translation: CASKDRGAYEQYF.

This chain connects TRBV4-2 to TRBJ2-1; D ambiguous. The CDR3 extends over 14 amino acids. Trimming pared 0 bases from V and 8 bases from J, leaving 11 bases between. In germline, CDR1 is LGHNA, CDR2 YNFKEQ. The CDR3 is CASSQDPTSDEQFF. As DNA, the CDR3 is TGTGCCAGCAGCCAAGATCCTACGTCCGATGAGCAGTTCTTC.

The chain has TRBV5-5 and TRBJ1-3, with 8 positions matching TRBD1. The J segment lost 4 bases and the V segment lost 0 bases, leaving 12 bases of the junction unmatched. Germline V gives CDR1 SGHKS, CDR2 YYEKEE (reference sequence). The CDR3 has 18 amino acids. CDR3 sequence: CASSLALGQGFSGNTIYF. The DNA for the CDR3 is TGTGCCAGCAGCTTGGCCCTAGGACAGGGATTTTCCGGAAACACCATATATTTT. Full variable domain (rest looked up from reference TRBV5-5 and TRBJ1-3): DAGVTQSPTHLIKTRGQQVTLRCSPISGHKSVSWYQQVLGQGPQFIFQYYEKEERGRGNFPDRFSARQFPNYSSELNVNALLLGDSALYLCASSLALGQGFSGNTIYFGEGSWLTVV.

CDR3 coding DNA: TGTGCCAGCTCACGTCCAGCGGGAGTCGGTAATGAGCAGTTCTTC. This sequence encodes CASSRPAGVGNEQFF. The rearrangement links TRBV18 to TRBJ2-1, with 8 nucleotides matching TRBD2. CDR1 and CDR2 (germline): KGHSH, LQKENI. This CDR3 contains 15 residues. Unmatched junction bases numbered 9, after V lost 4 bases and J lost 7 bases.

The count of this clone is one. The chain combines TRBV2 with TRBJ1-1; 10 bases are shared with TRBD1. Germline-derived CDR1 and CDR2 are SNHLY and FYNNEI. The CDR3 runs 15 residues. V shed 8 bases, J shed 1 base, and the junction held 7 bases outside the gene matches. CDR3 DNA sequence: TGTGCCAGCCCTAAGGGGGACAGGGGGAACACTGAAGCTTTCTTT. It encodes CASPKGDRGNTEAFF.

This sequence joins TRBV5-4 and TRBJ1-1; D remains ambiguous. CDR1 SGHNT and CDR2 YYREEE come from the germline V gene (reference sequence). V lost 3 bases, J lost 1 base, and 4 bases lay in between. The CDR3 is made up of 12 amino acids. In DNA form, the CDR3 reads TGTGCCAGCAGCTCGAGGAACACTGAAGCTTTCTTT. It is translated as CASSSRNTEAFF. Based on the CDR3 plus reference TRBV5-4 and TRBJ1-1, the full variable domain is ETGVTQSPTHLIKTRGQQVTLRCSSQSGHNTVSWYQQALGQGPQFIFQYYREEENGRGNFPPRFSGLQFPNYSSELNVNALELDDSALYLCASSSRNTEAFFGQGTRLTVV.

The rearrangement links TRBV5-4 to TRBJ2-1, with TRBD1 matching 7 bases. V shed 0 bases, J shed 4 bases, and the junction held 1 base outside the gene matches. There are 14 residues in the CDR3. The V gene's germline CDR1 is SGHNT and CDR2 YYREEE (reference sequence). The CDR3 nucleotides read TGTGCCAGCAGCTTGGTGGGACAGTACAATGAGCAGTTCTTC. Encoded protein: CASSLVGQYNEQFF.

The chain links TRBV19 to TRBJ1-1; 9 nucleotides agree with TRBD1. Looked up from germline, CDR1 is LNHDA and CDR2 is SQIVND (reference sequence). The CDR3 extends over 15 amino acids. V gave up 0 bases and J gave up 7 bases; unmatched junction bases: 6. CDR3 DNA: TGTGCCAGTAGTATAGAGACACAGGGGGCTGGTGAAGCTTTCTTT. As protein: CASSIETQGAGEAFF.